The present entry profiles one T cell receptor beta chain with its context. This clonotype was seen ten or more times. Its binding antigen is unknown. No base qualities exist here, and no much larger clone lies one base off it. Full-length TCR variable regions were amplified by 5' RACE PCR using constant-region reverse primers, and then by semi-nested PCR using Nested Universal Primer A. Using the ReliaPrep RNA Cell Miniprep System, total RNA was extracted, and the SMARTer RACE 5'/3' Kit was then used to reverse transcribe the RNA into 5'RACE-ready cDNA. Full-length TCR alpha and beta libraries were barcoded with multiplex adaptors and sequenced on an Illumina MiSeq. Concerning the study's data processing: For each of nine subset-tissue groups, sequencing data from the five patients were pooled, and the groups were compared by unsupervised clustering of TCR gene usage. Repertoire similarity was calculated with the Morisita-Horn index, weighting shared sequences by their contribution to each repertoire. The public reads were run again by TCRdb, first through fastp at Q25 and then through MiXCR, and only productive beta chains were kept. Entries that share a CDR3 protein sequence are merged under the most common genes and DNA. The V and J calls, along with clone size, are taken from TCRdb and not from the paper's own processing. In this sample the table shows 8,000 to 10,000 distinct CDR3 sequences, more than 20% of which occur a single time. The ten largest account for roughly 3.4% of the sample.

In the germline V gene, CDR1 corresponds to LGHNA and CDR2 to YNFKEQ. The germline ends are 6 bases apart after V is trimmed by 1 base and J by 5 bases. The CDR3 measures 12 amino acids from cysteine to phenylalanine. Here the CDR3 DNA is all that survives: 36 bases in frame from base 1. The sample is drawn from a study (dated by TCRdb to between 2014 and 2017). Regarding the study in general: The study examined whether tumor-infiltrating Tregs in breast cancer are drawn from blood Tregs or arise in situ by conversion from other CD4+ T cell subsets. General conclusions and limits of the study: Tumor memory CD4+ T cell TCR gene usage was found to cluster with blood and lymph node memory CD4+ cells and with lymph node naive CD4+ cells. Validation in the larger cohort was restricted to a single TCR beta V-J rearrangement rather than whole repertoires. The greatest overlap of tumor-infiltrating Treg TCR alpha and beta sequences was observed with tumor naive CD4+ T cells, followed by blood naive CD4+ T cells.

Cells that were CD4+CD25+CD127-/low were the ones isolated as Tregs. Tregs, naive and memory CD4+ T cells from tumor, blood and ipsilateral draining lymph nodes of a few breast cancer patients underwent full-length TCR alpha and beta sequencing. Ficoll density gradient centrifugation was used to isolate mononuclear cells from either lymph nodes or roughly 46 ml of peripheral blood. A purity exceeding 90% was confirmed by FACS for the sorted cell populations. The TCR was taken from a female donor with breast cancer. The receptor chain draws on TRBV4-2 and TRBJ2-7, with the D gene not clear enough to name. The specimen sequenced was Tregs sorted from blood. The CDR3 region: CASSQAANEQYF. In nucleotide form, the sequence is TGTGCCAGCAGCCAAGCTGCGAACGAGCAGTACTTC.